This TCR beta chain stems from a study of response to subunit inactivated influenza vaccine. TCRdb analysed the RT-PCR reads with MiXCR anew, one entry per CDR3 protein. The table lists about 300,000 distinct CDR3 sequences, around 20% of them singletons, with approximately 10% in the top ten. This clonotype was recorded a few times. As yet, its antigen is unknown. From germline, CDR1 is DFQATT and CDR2 SNEGSKA (reference sequence). The CDR3 spans 15 residues. The ends were cut back, 5 bases at V and 4 bases at J, with 21 bases in the middle. General observations from the study: After each seasonal influenza vaccination, few new T cells are recruited, the authors suggested.

The sample here was PBMCs from blood, taken approximately 22 months after vaccination. The origin of this receptor is a man between 50 and 75 years old who received an inactivated influenza vaccine. The rearrangement links TRBV20-1 to TRBJ2-7; the D is unclear. The CDR3 loop is CSAPPTLERKYEQYF. The CDR3 bases are TGCAGTGCTCCCCCGACTTTGGAAAGGAAGTACGAGCAGTACTTC.